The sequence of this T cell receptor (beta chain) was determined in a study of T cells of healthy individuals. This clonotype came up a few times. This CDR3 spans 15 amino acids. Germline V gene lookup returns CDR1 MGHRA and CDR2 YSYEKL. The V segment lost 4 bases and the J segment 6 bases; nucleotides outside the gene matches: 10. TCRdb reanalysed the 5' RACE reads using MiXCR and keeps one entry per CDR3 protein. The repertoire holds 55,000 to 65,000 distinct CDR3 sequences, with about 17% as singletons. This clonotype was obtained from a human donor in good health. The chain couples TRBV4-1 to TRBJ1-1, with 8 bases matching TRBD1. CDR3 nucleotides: TGCGCCAGCAGCCCCTCCCAGGGGGCGATGGCTGAAGCTTTCTTT. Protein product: CASSPSQGAMAEAFF.